Reported below is one T cell receptor beta chain. Its antigen is as yet unknown. This sample was taken from a study of identical twins. This CDR3 region has 15 residues. V dropped 4 bases and J dropped 1; count of bases not matched to a gene: 2. The V gene's germline CDR1 is MNHNS and CDR2 SASEGT. TCRdb recomputed calls from the 5' RACE reads with MiXCR, one row per CDR3 protein. Among some 500,000 distinct CDR3 sequences listed, approximately 14% were seen once. General observations from the study: Models, which agreed with sharing between unrelated individuals, nonetheless underestimated the out-of-frame TCR alpha sharing seen in monozygotic twins. Researchers caution that invariant MAIT and iNKT cells could partly confound zero-insertion analyses. Out-of-frame alpha sequences common to twins were enriched for low generation probability.

In every case, the donor was a healthy Caucasian. Another study also made use of these data, one on yellow fever vaccine responses in identical twins.

The chain carries TRBV6-1 and TRBJ2-5, with TRBD1 identical over 11 bases. Sequencing was carried out using CD4+ T cells sorted from blood. This sequence originates from a woman aged 18-29 years in good health. The CDR3 loop reads CASSADRGRQETQYF. CDR3 DNA sequence: TGTGCCAGCAGTGCGGACAGGGGGCGCCAAGAGACCCAGTACTTC.